These 32 T cell receptor beta chains were sequenced from one sample in a study of technical replicates of blood from several donors. Sequencing used immunoSEQ multiplex PCR; TCRdb keeps in-frame clones, though not all of them. The sample consists of nearly 70,000 clones, approximately 90% of them appearing once. Sequencing was performed on PBMCs. All receptors come from a human donor in good health. Some clones in this sample may be carry-over from other donors' samples.

This chain connects TRBV7-7 to TRBJ2-5; D is possibly TRBD2 (5 bases). Germline CDR1 is SSHAT and CDR2 is FNYEAQ (reference sequence). Trimming removed 8 bases at V and 0 bases at J, with 10 bases between. The CDR3 is made up of 13 amino acids. CDR3 nucleotides: TGTGCCAGCGGGAGAGTCGACCAAGAGACCCAGTACTTC. Residues: CASGRVDQETQYF.

This clone appeared a single time. This sequence joins TRBV19 and TRBJ2-1; a possible D gene is TRBD1 (6 bases). V shed 4 bases and J shed 6 bases, with 10 bases lying between them. The CDR3 runs 13 residues. The germline V gene encodes CDR1 LNHDA and CDR2 SQIVND (reference sequence). The CDR3, as DNA: TGTGCCAGTAGTAAAGGACAGAGCAATGAGCAGTTCTTC. Translating gives CASSKGQSNEQFF.

The chain couples TRBV5-6 to TRBJ2-1; D is unclear. The ends were cut back, 4 bases at V and 5 bases at J, with 13 bases in the middle. The CDR3 is made up of 14 amino acids. Germline CDR1 is SGHDT and CDR2 is YYEEEE. Here the CDR3 reads CASSPELDHNEQFF. The CDR3, as DNA: TGTGCCAGCAGCCCGGAGCTAGACCACAATGAGCAGTTCTTC. Drawing the rest from reference TRBV5-6 and TRBJ2-1, the complete variable domain is DAGVTQSPTHLIKTRGQQVTLRCSPKSGHDTVSWYQQALGQGPQFIFQYYEEEERQRGNFPDRFSGHQFPNYSSELNVNALLLGDSALYLCASSPELDHNEQFFGPGTRLTVL.

This clone was counted a few times. The gene calls are TRBV7-9 and TRBJ1-3; 7 bases line up with TRBD1. Germline V gives CDR1 SEHNR, CDR2 FQNEAQ (reference sequence). This CDR3 has 13 amino acids. V dropped 11 bases and J dropped 5; count of bases not matched to a gene: 9. CDR3 nucleotide sequence: TGTGCCTTAGGGGGGACAGCAAGAAACACCATATATTTT. This translates into CALGGTARNTIYF.

This clone occurred once. V usage is TRBV5-4 and J usage is TRBJ2-1, with 16 bases identical to TRBD2. Germline V gives CDR1 SGHNT, CDR2 YYREEE (reference sequence). This CDR3 region has 17 residues. Trimming removed 6 bases from V and 4 bases from J; junction bases left unmatched: 7. The CDR3 nucleotides are TGTGCCAGCAACAAACCGGGACTAGCGGGGGGGTACAATGAGCAGTTCTTC. It codes for CASNKPGLAGGYNEQFF.

As DNA, the CDR3 is TGTGCTAGTGGTTCCCCTGTACCAGGGGACGGGAACTATGGCTACACCTTC. Translating it yields CASGSPVPGDGNYGYTF. V gene TRBV12-5 combines with J gene TRBJ1-2; TRBD1 is a possible D gene (6 bases). From germline, CDR1 is LGHNT and CDR2 FRNRAP. The CDR3 length is 17 residues. Trimming pared 4 bases from V and 2 bases from J, leaving 20 bases between.

This chain joins TRBV9 and TRBJ1-2; 9 nucleotides line up with TRBD1. Germline trimming cut 2 bases from V and 8 bases from J; bases unmatched to any gene: 4. Germline V gene lookup returns CDR1 SGDLS and CDR2 YYNGEE. This CDR3 has 13 residues. The CDR3 sequence is CASSVRTGDGYTF. In DNA form, the CDR3 reads TGTGCCAGCAGCGTTAGGACAGGGGACGGCTACACCTTC.

This chain joins TRBV5-5 and TRBJ2-6, with 8 bases fitting TRBD1. The ends lost 3 bases at V and 2 bases at J; junction bases unmatched: 7. The CDR3 is 17 amino acids. CDR1 SGHKS and CDR2 YYEKEE come from the germline V gene (reference sequence). The chain's CDR3 is CASSSGLRGPGANVLTF. The CDR3 nucleotides read TGTGCCAGCAGCTCGGGACTCAGGGGGCCTGGGGCCAACGTCCTGACTTTC.

This chain uses TRBV6-5 with TRBJ2-7; 7 bases line up with TRBD1. Germline V gene lookup returns CDR1 MNHEY and CDR2 SVGAGI. V lost 2 bases and J lost 2; bases outside the gene matches: 6. The CDR3 is 15 amino acids. The CDR3 is CASSYSQGVAYEQYF. The CDR3 DNA reads TGTGCCAGCAGTTACAGCCAGGGGGTTGCCTACGAGCAGTACTTC.

The chain combines TRBV25-1 with TRBJ2-7; the D gene is possibly TRBD2 (6 bases). Trimming took 6 bases from V and 3 from J, leaving 12 bases between them. Germline V gene data show CDR1 as MGHDK and CDR2 as SYGVNS. This CDR3 is 13 amino acids long. CDR3 DNA: TGTGCCAGCAGGTTCCCCGGGAGCTACGAGCAGTACTTC. It yields the protein CASRFPGSYEQYF.

The chain combines TRBV7-2 with TRBJ2-1; possibly TRBD1 for D (6 bases). Trimming cost V 1 base and J 5 bases, with 15 bases left between them. Germline lookup yields CDR1 SGHTA and CDR2 FQGNSA. This CDR3 region has 16 residues. The CDR3 loop reads CASSLGRGRQDNEQFF. CDR3 in DNA: TGTGCCAGCAGCTTAGGCAGGGGCAGGCAGGACAATGAGCAGTTCTTC.

This chain uses TRBV7-2 with TRBJ1-6; D remains ambiguous. The V and J ends lost 7 bases and 6 bases respectively, with 7 bases between them. The germline gives CDR1 SGHTA, CDR2 FQGNSA. This CDR3 comprises 12 residues. The CDR3 spells CASTTANSPLHF. The CDR3 nucleotides read TGTGCCAGCACAACAGCTAATTCACCCCTCCACTTT. Full variable domain (rest looked up from reference TRBV7-2 and TRBJ1-6): GAGVSQSPSNKVTEKGKDVELRCDPISGHTALYWYRQSLGQGLEFLIYFQGNSAPDKSGLPSDRFSAERTGGSVSTLTIQRTQQEDSAVYLCASTTANSPLHFGNGTRLTVT.

This rearrangement joins TRBV11-2 to TRBJ2-7; 11 bases align to TRBD2. J gave up 5 bases and V 1 base, and 7 bases lay outside the gene matches. The CDR3 length is 16 residues. Germline CDR1 and CDR2: SGHAT and FQNNGV. The CDR3 bases are TGTGCCAGCAGCTTAGTGAGACTAGCGGGACCCCACGAGCAGTACTTC. This translates into CASSLVRLAGPHEQYF.

The V and J genes are TRBV7-9 and TRBJ1-5; maybe TRBD1 (5 bases). Germline V gene sequence: CDR1 SEHNR, CDR2 FQNEAQ (reference sequence). The CDR3 contains 14 residues. V gave up 5 bases and J gave up 3 bases, with 11 bases separating them. The CDR3: CASSPTGFNQPQHF. CDR3 DNA sequence: TGTGCCAGCAGCCCCACAGGATTCAATCAGCCCCAGCATTTT.

The DNA for the CDR3 is TGTGCCTGGAGTGTACCTGGCCTGACTGGAAACACCATATATTTT. Translation gives CAWSVPGLTGNTIYF. The rearrangement links TRBV30 to TRBJ1-3; no clear D. CDR1 and CDR2 (germline): GTSNPN, SVGIG (reference sequence). This CDR3 is 15 amino acids long. Trimming removed 0 bases at V and 2 bases at J, with 11 bases between. Using reference TRBV30 and TRBJ1-3 for the parts outside the CDR3, the full variable domain is SQTIHQWPATLVQPVGSPLSLECTVEGTSNPNLYWYRQAAGRGLQLLFYSVGIGQISSEVPQNLSASRPQDRQFILSSKKLLLSDSGFYLCAWSVPGLTGNTIYFGEGSWLTVV.

The rearrangement joins TRBV19 to TRBJ1-5, with D maybe TRBD1 (5 bases). The CDR3 runs to 16 residues. Germline CDR1 LNHDA, CDR2 SQIVND (reference sequence). V gave up 3 bases and J gave up 1 base, with 13 bases separating them. The chain's CDR3 is CASSIPGWYSNQPQHF. CDR3 sequence (DNA): TGTGCCAGTAGTATTCCAGGGTGGTACAGCAATCAGCCCCAGCATTTT.

The chain has TRBV2 and TRBJ1-5; D call uncertain. V was shortened by 6 bases and J by 2 bases, with 14 bases between the two germline ends. Germline lookup yields CDR1 SNHLY and CDR2 FYNNEI. This CDR3 has 15 amino acids. CDR3 nucleotides: TGTGCCAGCAGCCCTCAAGATGGGCGCAATCAGCCCCAGCATTTT. As protein: CASSPQDGRNQPQHF.

This chain uses TRBV7-3 with TRBJ2-7; D is ambiguous. The CDR3 totals 13 residues. Trimming cost V 2 bases and J 3 bases, with 8 bases left between them. Germline V lookup: CDR1 SGHTA, CDR2 FQGTGA. The CDR3 region is CASSLGQNYEQYF. The CDR3 nucleotides read TGTGCCAGCAGCTTAGGGCAGAACTACGAGCAGTACTTC. Using reference TRBV7-3 and TRBJ2-7 for the parts outside the CDR3, the full variable domain is GAGVSQTPSNKVTEKGKYVELRCDPISGHTALYWYRQSLGQGPEFLIYFQGTGAADDSGLPNDRFFAVRPEGSVSTLKIQRTERGDSAVYLCASSLGQNYEQYFGPGTRLTVT.

The chain links TRBV7-3 to TRBJ2-5, with 8 bases lining up with TRBD1. The CDR3 extends over 14 amino acids. Germline CDR1 is SGHTA and CDR2 is FQGTGA. J gave up 5 bases and V 5 bases, and 7 bases lay outside the gene matches. CDR3: CASSRTGPGETQYF. The CDR3 DNA reads as TGTGCCAGCAGCAGGACAGGGCCCGGGGAGACCCAGTACTTC.

The V gene is TRBV7-2, the J gene TRBJ1-5; no definite D call. CDR3 size: 15 residues. The V end lost 1 base, the J end lost 1 base, and 8 bases lay between the germline ends. Germline-derived CDR1 and CDR2 are SGHTA and FQGNSA. CDR3 protein: CASSLEAGSNQPQHF. In DNA, the CDR3 is TGTGCCAGCAGCTTAGAAGCGGGAAGCAATCAGCCCCAGCATTTT. Full variable domain (remainder filled in from reference TRBV7-2 and TRBJ1-5): GAGVSQSPSNKVTEKGKDVELRCDPISGHTALYWYRQSLGQGLEFLIYFQGNSAPDKSGLPSDRFSAERTGGSVSTLTIQRTQQEDSAVYLCASSLEAGSNQPQHFGDGTRLSIL.

This clone was seen only a few times. The V and J genes are TRBV19 and TRBJ1-1, with D unclear. Germline V gives CDR1 LNHDA, CDR2 SQIVND (reference sequence). The ends were cut back, 8 bases at V and 0 bases at J, with 13 bases in the middle. The CDR3 totals 14 residues. The CDR3 sequence is CASETPGLNTEAFF. CDR3 coding DNA: TGTGCCAGTGAAACCCCCGGGTTGAACACTGAAGCTTTCTTT. Combining the CDR3 with reference TRBV19 and TRBJ1-1 gives the whole variable domain DGGITQSPKYLFRKEGQNVTLSCEQNLNHDAMYWYRQDPGQGLRLIYYSQIVNDFQKGDIAEGYSVSREKKESFPLTVTSAQKNPTAFYLCASETPGLNTEAFFGQGTRLTVV.

This clone was recorded only once. V gene TRBV5-6 combines with J gene TRBJ2-7; 7 nucleotides agree with TRBD1. J gave up 2 bases and V 4 bases, and 3 bases lay outside the gene matches. Looked up from germline, CDR1 is SGHDT and CDR2 is YYEEEE. This CDR3 comprises 13 residues. The CDR3 region has the DNA TGTGCCAGCAGCCTGACAGGGCCCTACGAGCAGTACTTC. It specifies CASSLTGPYEQYF.

J is TRBJ1-3 and V is TRBV7-3; 7 bases line up with TRBD1. The CDR3 is 15 amino acids. Per germline, CDR1 SGHTA and CDR2 FQGTGA. Trimming took 5 bases from V and 0 from J; bases not matched to a gene: 4. CDR3 loop: CASSQTGYSGNTIYF. In DNA form, the CDR3 reads TGTGCCAGCAGCCAGACAGGGTACTCTGGAAACACCATATATTTT.

The chain recombines TRBV9 with TRBJ2-5; weak D call: TRBD2 (6 bases). The CDR3 runs 16 residues. CDR1 is SGDLS and CDR2 is YYNGEE in the germline V gene. Trimming shortened V by 5 bases and J by 5 bases, and 22 bases separated the two germline ends. Here the CDR3 reads CASRPGTGGSFETQYF. The CDR3 DNA reads TGTGCCAGCAGACCAGGGACTGGGGGTAGTTTCGAGACCCAGTACTTC.

This clone has a single count. Within the sample, other DNA sequences also encode this same CDR3. V gene TRBV9 combines with J gene TRBJ1-1; D uncertain. CDR3 length equals 13 residues. V was cut by 1 base and J by 0 bases, with 4 bases left in between. CDR1 and CDR2 from the germline V gene are SGDLS and YYNGEE. The CDR3 DNA follows: TGTGCCAGCAGCGTAACAGTGAACACTGAAGCTTTCTTT. Translated: CASSVTVNTEAFF.

CDR3 DNA: TGTGCCAGCAGTTACTCGGGGGGACGAGAGACCCAGTACTTC. The encoded protein is CASSYSGGRETQYF. The chain carries TRBV6-5 and TRBJ2-5, with D perhaps TRBD2 (6 bases). Trimming removed 0 bases from V and 4 bases from J, with 9 bases in between. This CDR3 comprises 14 residues. From germline, CDR1 is MNHEY and CDR2 SVGAGI.

The V and J genes are TRBV4-1 and TRBJ1-5; D is perhaps TRBD1 (6 bases). The CDR3 runs to 16 residues. Per germline, CDR1 MGHRA and CDR2 YSYEKL. The V end lost 1 base, the J end lost 2 bases, and 12 bases lay between the germline ends. The CDR3 DNA is TGCGCCAGCAGCCAAGGGGGGCTTTTAGGCAATCAGCCCCAGCATTTT. Amino acid sequence: CASSQGGLLGNQPQHF.

This clone has a handful of counts. The chain carries TRBV18 and TRBJ1-1; 7 bases agree with TRBD1. Germline V lookup: CDR1 KGHSH, CDR2 LQKENI. This CDR3 is built from 12 residues. J lost 7 bases, V lost 3 bases, and 2 bases had no gene match. The CDR3 region is CASSPDRDEAFF. In DNA form, the CDR3 reads TGTGCCAGCTCACCTGACAGGGATGAAGCTTTCTTT.

CDR3 region: CASSSGTSGAGTDTQYF. The CDR3, as DNA: TGTGCCAGCAGCTCGGGGACTAGCGGGGCAGGGACAGATACGCAGTATTTT. The chain recombines TRBV11-3 with TRBJ2-3; 13 bases line up with TRBD2. This CDR3 comprises 17 residues. With V trimmed by 4 bases and J by 3 bases, 7 bases remained unmatched. Germline V gene sequence: CDR1 SGHNT, CDR2 YENEEA. Based on the CDR3 plus reference TRBV11-3 and TRBJ2-3, the full variable domain is EAGVVQSPRYKIIEKKQPVAFWCNPISGHNTLYWYLQNLGQGPELLIRYENEEAVDDSQLPKDRFSAERLKGVDSTLKIQPAELGDSAVYLCASSSGTSGAGTDTQYFGPGTRLTVL.

The chain joins TRBV7-9 to TRBJ2-2; D call uncertain. Germline CDR1 is SEHNR and CDR2 is FQNEAQ (reference sequence). There are 15 residues in the CDR3. V dropped 1 base and J dropped 8 bases, with 14 bases sitting between them. The CDR3 loop reads CASSLDVPYRGELFF. CDR3 in DNA: TGTGCCAGCAGCTTAGACGTCCCCTACCGGGGGGAGCTGTTTTTT.

This clone was picked up one time. V and J are TRBV14 and TRBJ2-3, with 12 nucleotides matching TRBD2. CDR1 and CDR2 (germline): SGHDN, FVKESK. J lost 0 bases, V lost 4 bases, and 5 bases had no gene match. The CDR3 contains 17 residues. For the CDR3, the DNA is TGTGCCAGCAGCCGTAGGACTAGCGGGATTAGCACAGATACGCAGTATTTT. Translating gives CASSRRTSGISTDTQYF. Drawing the rest from reference TRBV14 and TRBJ2-3, the complete variable domain is EAGVTQFPSHSVIEKGQTVTLRCDPISGHDNLYWYRRVMGKEIKFLLHFVKESKQDESGMPNNRFLAERTGGTYSTLKVQPAELEDSGVYFCASSRRTSGISTDTQYFGPGTRLTVL.

The rearrangement joins TRBV7-2 to TRBJ2-3, with a tentative D call TRBD1 (5 bases). The CDR3 totals 15 residues. Germline loops: CDR1 SGHTA, CDR2 FQGNSA. V lost 1 base, J lost 0 bases, and 8 bases lay in between. The CDR3 sequence is CASSLGGTSTDTQYF. CDR3 nucleotides: TGTGCCAGCAGCTTAGGGGGCACTAGCACAGATACGCAGTATTTT. The whole variable domain, filled in from reference TRBV7-2 and TRBJ2-3, reads GAGVSQSPSNKVTEKGKDVELRCDPISGHTALYWYRQSLGQGLEFLIYFQGNSAPDKSGLPSDRFSAERTGGSVSTLTIQRTQQEDSAVYLCASSLGGTSTDTQYFGPGTRLTVL.